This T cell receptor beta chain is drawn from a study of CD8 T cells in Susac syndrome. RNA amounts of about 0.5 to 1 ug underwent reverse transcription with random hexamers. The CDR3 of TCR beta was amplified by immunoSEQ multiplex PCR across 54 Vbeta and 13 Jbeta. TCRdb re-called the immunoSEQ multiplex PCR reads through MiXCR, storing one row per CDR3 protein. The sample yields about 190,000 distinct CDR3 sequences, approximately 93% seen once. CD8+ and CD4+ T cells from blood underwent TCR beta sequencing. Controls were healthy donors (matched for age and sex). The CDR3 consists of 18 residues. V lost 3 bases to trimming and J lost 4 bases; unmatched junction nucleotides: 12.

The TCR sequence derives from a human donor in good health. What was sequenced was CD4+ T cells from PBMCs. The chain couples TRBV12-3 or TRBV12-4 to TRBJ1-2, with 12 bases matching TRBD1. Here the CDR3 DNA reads TGTGCCAGCAGTTTGGGACTCGGGACAGGGGGCCGGACCTATGGCTACACCTTC. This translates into CASSLGLGTGGRTYGYTF.